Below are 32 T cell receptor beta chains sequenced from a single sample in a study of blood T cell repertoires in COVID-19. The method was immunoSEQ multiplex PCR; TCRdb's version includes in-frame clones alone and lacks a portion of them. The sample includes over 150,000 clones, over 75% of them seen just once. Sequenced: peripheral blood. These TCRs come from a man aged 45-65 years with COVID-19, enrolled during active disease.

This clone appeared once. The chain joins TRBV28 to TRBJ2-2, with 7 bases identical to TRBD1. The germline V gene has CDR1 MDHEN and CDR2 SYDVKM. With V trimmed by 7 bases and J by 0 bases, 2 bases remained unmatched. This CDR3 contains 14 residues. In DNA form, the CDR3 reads TGTGCCAGCACCGACAGGGCGAACACCGGGGAGCTGTTTTTT. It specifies CASTDRANTGELFF.

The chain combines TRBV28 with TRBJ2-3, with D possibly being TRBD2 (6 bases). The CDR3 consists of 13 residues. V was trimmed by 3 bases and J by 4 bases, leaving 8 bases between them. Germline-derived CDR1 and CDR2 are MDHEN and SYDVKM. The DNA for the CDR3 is TGTGCCAGCAGTTTGGGGGGTGCAGATACGCAGTATTTT. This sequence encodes CASSLGGADTQYF. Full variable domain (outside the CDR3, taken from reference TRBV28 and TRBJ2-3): DVKVTQSSRYLVKRTGEKVFLECVQDMDHENMFWYRQDPGLGLRLIYFSYDVKMKEKGDIPEGYSVSREKKERFSLILESASTNQTSMYLCASSLGGADTQYFGPGTRLTVL.

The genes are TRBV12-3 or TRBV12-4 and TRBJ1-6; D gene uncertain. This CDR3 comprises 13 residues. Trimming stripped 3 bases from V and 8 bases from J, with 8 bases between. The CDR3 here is CASSFGTDSPLHF. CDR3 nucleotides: TGTGCCAGCAGTTTCGGCACAGATTCACCCCTCCACTTT.

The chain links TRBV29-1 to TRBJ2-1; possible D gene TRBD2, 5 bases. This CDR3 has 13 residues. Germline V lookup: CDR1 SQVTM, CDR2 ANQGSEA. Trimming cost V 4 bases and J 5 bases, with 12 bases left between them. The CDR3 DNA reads TGCAGCGTTGGTAGGACGGGGAACAATGAGCAGTTCTTC. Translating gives CSVGRTGNNEQFF.

CDR3 in DNA: TGTGCCACCAGCCAGGGACAGGGAGGTTCACCCCTCCACTTT. Protein product: CATSQGQGGSPLHF. The chain has TRBV15 and TRBJ1-6; 9 bases line up with TRBD1. After removal of 5 bases from V and 9 bases from J, the junction contained 5 bases not matched to a gene. Germline loops: CDR1 LNHNV, CDR2 YYDKDF (reference sequence). The CDR3 totals 14 residues.

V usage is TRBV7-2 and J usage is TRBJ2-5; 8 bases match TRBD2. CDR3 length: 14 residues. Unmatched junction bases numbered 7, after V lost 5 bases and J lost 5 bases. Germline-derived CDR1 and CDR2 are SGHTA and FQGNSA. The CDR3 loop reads CASSLRGGPETQYF. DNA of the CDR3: TGTGCCAGCAGCCTCCGGGGGGGCCCCGAGACCCAGTACTTC.

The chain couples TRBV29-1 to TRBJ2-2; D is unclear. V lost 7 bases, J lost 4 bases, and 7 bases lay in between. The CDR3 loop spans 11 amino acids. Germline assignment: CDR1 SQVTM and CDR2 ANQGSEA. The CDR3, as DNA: TGCAGCGGCCGGAGCACCGGGGAGCTGTTTTTT. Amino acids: CSGRSTGELFF.

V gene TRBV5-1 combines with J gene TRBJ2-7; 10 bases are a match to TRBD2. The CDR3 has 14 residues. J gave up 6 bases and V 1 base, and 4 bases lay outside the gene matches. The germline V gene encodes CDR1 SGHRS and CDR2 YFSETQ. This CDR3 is CASSLSSGSPEQYF. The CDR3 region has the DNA TGCGCCAGCAGCTTGTCTAGCGGGAGCCCCGAGCAGTACTTC.

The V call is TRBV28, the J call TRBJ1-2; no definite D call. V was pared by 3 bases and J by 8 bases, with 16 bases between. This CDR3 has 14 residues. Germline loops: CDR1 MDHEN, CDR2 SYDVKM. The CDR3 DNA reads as TGTGCCAGCAGTTTTCGGGAAAGGGTGGGGGGCTACACCTTC. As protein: CASSFRERVGGYTF.

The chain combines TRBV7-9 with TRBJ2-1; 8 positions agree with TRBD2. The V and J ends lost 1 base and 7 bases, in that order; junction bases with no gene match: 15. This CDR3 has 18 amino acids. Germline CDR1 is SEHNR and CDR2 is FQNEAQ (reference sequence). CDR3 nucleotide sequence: TGTGCCAGCAGCTTAGGGTCCGGCAGCGGGAGAGGGGGGAATGAGCAGTTCTTC. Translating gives CASSLGSGSGRGGNEQFF.

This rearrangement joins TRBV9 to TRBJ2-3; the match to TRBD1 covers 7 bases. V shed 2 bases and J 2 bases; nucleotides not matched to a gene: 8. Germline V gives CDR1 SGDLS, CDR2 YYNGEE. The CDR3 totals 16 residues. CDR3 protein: CASSVTAGGITDTQYF. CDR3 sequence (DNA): TGTGCCAGCAGCGTGACGGCAGGGGGTATCACAGATACGCAGTATTTT.

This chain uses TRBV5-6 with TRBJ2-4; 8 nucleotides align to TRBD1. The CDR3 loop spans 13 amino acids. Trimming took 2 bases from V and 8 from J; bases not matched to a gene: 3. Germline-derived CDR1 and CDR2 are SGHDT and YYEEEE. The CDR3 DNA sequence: TGTGCCAGCAGCTTCAGGGGGCGGGACATTCAGTACTTC. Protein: CASSFRGRDIQYF. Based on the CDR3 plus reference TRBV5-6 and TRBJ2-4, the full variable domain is DAGVTQSPTHLIKTRGQQVTLRCSPKSGHDTVSWYQQALGQGPQFIFQYYEEEERQRGNFPDRFSGHQFPNYSSELNVNALLLGDSALYLCASSFRGRDIQYFGAGTRLSVL.

The CDR3 bases are TGTGCCAGCAGCTTGGATACAGGGACCCAAGAGACCCAGTACTTC. Protein: CASSLDTGTQETQYF. V is TRBV5-4 and J is TRBJ2-5, with a weak D call TRBD1 (6 bases). CDR1 and CDR2 from the germline V gene are SGHNT and YYREEE (reference sequence). CDR3 length: 15 residues. Deletions cut 0 bases from V and 1 base from J, with 10 bases between.

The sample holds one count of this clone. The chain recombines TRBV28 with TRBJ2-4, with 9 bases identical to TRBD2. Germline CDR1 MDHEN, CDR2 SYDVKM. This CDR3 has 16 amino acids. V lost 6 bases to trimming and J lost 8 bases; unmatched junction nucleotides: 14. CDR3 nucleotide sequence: TGTGCCAGCAGCACCGGGACTAGCAATCCCCTAGACATTCAGTACTTC. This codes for CASSTGTSNPLDIQYF.

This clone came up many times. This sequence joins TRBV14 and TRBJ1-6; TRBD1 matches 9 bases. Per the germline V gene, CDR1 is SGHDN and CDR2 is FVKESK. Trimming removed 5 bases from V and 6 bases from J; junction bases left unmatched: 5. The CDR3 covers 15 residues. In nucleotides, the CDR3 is TGTGCCAGCAGCAGGACAGGGGTAATTAATTCACCCCTCCACTTT. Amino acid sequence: CASSRTGVINSPLHF.

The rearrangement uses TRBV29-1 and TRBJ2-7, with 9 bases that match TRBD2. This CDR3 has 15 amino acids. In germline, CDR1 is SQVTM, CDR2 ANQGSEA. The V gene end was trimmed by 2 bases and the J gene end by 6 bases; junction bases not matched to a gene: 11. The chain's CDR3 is CSVELPGTSSPEQYF. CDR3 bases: TGCAGCGTTGAACTCCCCGGGACTAGCTCCCCCGAGCAGTACTTC.

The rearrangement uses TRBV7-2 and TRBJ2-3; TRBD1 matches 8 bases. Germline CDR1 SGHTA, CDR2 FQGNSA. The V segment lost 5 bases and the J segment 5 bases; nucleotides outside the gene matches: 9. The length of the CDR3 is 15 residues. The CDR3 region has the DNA TGTGCCAGCAGCCAACAGACAGGGGAGCTAGATACGCAGTATTTT. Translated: CASSQQTGELDTQYF.

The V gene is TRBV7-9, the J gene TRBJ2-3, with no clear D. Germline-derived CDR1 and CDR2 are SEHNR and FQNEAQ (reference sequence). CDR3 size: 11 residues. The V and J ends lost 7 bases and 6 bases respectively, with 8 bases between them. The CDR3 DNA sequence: TGTGCCAGCACCTACGGGGATACGCAGTATTTT. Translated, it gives CASTYGDTQYF.

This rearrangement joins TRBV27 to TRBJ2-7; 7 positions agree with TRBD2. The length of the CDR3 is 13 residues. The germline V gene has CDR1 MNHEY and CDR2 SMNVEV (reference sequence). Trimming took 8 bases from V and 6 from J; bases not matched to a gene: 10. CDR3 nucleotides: TGTGCCAGCGGCGGGGCGGGAGCTTCCGAGCAGTACTTC. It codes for CASGGAGASEQYF.

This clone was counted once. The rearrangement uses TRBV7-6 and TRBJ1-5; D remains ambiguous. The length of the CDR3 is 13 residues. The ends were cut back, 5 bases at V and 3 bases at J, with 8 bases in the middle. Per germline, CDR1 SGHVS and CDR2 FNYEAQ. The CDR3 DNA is TGTGCCAGCAGCCGACGGGACAATCAGCCCCAGCATTTT. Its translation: CASSRRDNQPQHF.

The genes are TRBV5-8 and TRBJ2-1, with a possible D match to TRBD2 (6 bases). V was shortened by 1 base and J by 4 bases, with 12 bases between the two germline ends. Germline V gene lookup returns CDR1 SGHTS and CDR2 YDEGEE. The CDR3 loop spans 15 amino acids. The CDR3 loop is CASSLSGYRYNEQFF. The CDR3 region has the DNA TGTGCCAGCAGCTTGAGCGGGTACCGTTACAATGAGCAGTTCTTC. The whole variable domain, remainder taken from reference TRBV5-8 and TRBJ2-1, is EAGVTQSPTHLIKTRGQQATLRCSPISGHTSVYWYQQALGLGLQFLLWYDEGEERNRGNFPPRFSGRQFPNYSSELNVNALELEDSALYLCASSLSGYRYNEQFFGPGTRLTVL.

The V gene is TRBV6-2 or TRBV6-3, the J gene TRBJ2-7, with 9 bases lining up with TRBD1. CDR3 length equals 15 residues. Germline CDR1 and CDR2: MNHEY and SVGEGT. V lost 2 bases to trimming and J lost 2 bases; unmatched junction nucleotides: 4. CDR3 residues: CASSYRGQGPYEQYF. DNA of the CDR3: TGTGCCAGCAGTTACAGGGGACAGGGACCCTACGAGCAGTACTTC.

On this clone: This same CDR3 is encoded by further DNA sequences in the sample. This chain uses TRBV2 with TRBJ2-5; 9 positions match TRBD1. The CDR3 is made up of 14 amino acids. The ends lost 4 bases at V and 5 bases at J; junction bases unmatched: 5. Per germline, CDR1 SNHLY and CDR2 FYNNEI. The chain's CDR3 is CASSADRGGETQYF. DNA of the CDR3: TGTGCCAGCAGTGCGGACAGGGGCGGGGAGACCCAGTACTTC. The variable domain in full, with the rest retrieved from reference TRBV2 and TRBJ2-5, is EPEVTQTPSHQVTQMGQEVILRCVPISNHLYFYWYRQILGQKVEFLVSFYNNEISEKSEIFDDQFSVERPDGSNFTLKIRSTKLEDSAMYFCASSADRGGETQYFGPGTRLLVL.

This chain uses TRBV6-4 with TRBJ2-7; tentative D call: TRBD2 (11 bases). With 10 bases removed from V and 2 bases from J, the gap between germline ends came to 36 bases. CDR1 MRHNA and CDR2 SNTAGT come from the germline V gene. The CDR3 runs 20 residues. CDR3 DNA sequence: TGTGCCACCGATGTTCCGGGACAGGGGATTACTAGCGGGAGAACCTACGAGCAGTACTTC. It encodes CATDVPGQGITSGRTYEQYF.

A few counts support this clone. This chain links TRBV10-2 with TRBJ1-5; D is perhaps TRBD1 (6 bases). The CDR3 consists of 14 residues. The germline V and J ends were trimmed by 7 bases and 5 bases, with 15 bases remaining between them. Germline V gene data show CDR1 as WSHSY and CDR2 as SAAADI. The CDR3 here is CASNGRGGDQPQHF. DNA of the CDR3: TGCGCCAGCAACGGGAGGGGGGGGGATCAGCCCCAGCATTTT.

CDR3 protein: CASCGGLAGVDEQYF. Written as DNA, the CDR3 is TGTGCCAGTTGCGGGGGACTAGCGGGAGTGGACGAGCAGTACTTC. V gene TRBV6-5 combines with J gene TRBJ2-7; TRBD2 matches at 14 bases. The ends lost 9 bases at V and 5 bases at J; junction bases unmatched: 9. The CDR3 loop spans 15 amino acids. The germline gives CDR1 MNHEY, CDR2 SVGAGI.

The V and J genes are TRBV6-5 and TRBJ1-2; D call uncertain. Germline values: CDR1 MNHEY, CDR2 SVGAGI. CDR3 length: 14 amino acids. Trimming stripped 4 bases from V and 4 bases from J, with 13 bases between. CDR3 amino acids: CASSFSQAVYGYTF. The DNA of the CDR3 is TGTGCCAGCAGTTTTAGTCAGGCTGTCTATGGCTACACCTTC.

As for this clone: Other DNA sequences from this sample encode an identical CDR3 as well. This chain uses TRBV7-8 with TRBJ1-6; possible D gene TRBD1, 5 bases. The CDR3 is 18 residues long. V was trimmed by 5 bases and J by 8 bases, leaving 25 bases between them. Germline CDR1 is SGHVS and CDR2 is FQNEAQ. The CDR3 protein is CASSRTGRGGGVDSPLHF. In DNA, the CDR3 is TGTGCCAGCAGCCGGACCGGGAGGGGAGGTGGAGTTGATTCACCCCTCCACTTT.

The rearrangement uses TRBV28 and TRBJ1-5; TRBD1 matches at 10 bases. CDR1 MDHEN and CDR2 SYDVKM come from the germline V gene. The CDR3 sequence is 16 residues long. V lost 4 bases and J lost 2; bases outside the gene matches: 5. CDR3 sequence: CASSYRDRGGNQPQHF. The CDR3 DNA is TGTGCCAGCAGTTACCGGGACAGGGGAGGCAATCAGCCCCAGCATTTT.

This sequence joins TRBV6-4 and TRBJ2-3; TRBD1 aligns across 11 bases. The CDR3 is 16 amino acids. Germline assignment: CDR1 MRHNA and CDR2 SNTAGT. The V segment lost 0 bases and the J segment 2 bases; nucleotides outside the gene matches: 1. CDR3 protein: CASSDSGQGVTDTQYF. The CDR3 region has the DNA TGTGCCAGCAGTGACTCGGGACAGGGGGTCACAGATACGCAGTATTTT.

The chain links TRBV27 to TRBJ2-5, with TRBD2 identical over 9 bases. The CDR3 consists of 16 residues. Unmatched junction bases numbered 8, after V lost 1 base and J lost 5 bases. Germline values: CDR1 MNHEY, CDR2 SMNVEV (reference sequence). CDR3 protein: CASSLWGGGAAETQYF. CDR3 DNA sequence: TGTGCCAGCAGTTTATGGGGCGGGGGGGCCGCCGAGACCCAGTACTTC.

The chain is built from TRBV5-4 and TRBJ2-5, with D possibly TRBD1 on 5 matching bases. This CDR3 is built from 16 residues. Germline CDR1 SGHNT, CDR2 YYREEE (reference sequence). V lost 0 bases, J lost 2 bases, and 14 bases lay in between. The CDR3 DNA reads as TGTGCCAGCAGCTTGGAAGGGGTTCTATGGCAAGAGACCCAGTACTTC. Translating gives CASSLEGVLWQETQYF. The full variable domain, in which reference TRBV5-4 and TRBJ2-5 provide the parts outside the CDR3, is ETGVTQSPTHLIKTRGQQVTLRCSSQSGHNTVSWYQQALGQGPQFIFQYYREEENGRGNFPPRFSGLQFPNYSSELNVNALELDDSALYLCASSLEGVLWQETQYFGPGTRLLVL.